The 3 T cell receptor beta chains listed next were all sequenced from one sample in a study of OX40 agonist ivuxolimab in advanced cancers. Some clones are missing from TCRdb's copy, which holds only in-frame ones; the method was immunoSEQ multiplex PCR. The sample lists 60,000 or so clones, roughly 80% seen once, with 3.1% in the top ten. Sequenced material: CD4+ or CD8+ T cells sorted from blood, taken in a trial of the OX40 agonist ivuxolimab. The receptor set was obtained from an adult with an advanced solid tumor such as melanoma, head and neck, liver or kidney cancer.

The V call is TRBV6-5, the J call TRBJ2-4; D perhaps matches TRBD2 (6 bases). The V gene lost 0 bases and the J gene lost 5 bases, with 11 bases spanning the gap. CDR1 is MNHEY, CDR2 SVGAGI, per germline. The CDR3 runs to 15 residues. This CDR3 is CASSYSWRGENIQYF. CDR3 sequence (DNA): TGTGCCAGCAGTTACTCGTGGCGGGGAGAAAACATTCAGTACTTC.

The DNA for the CDR3 is TGTGCCAGCAGCTTAGGGGAAGGCACTGAAGCTTTCTTT. Translated, it gives CASSLGEGTEAFF. The chain links TRBV11-3 to TRBJ1-1; D ambiguous. Germline CDR1 reads SGHNT; CDR2 reads YENEEA. The V end lost 1 base, the J end lost 4 bases, and 7 bases lay between the germline ends. The CDR3 sequence is 13 residues long.

The V call is TRBV2, the J call TRBJ2-7, with D unresolved. The CDR3 has 14 amino acids. From germline, CDR1 is SNHLY and CDR2 FYNNEI. V lost 0 bases to trimming and J lost 2 bases, with 8 bases between them. The CDR3 coding sequence is TGTGCCAGCAGTGAAGCCCGGTACCCCTACGAGCAGTACTTC. Its translation is CASSEARYPYEQYF.